This TCR beta chain is drawn from a study of STAT5B mutations in CD4+ large granular lymphocyte leukemia. Study conclusions and caveats: Main leukemic clonotypes were patient-specific, but approximately 27% appeared at low frequency elsewhere.

Control samples were healthy donors' buffy coats. As regards this clone: Its antigen is unknown.

V trimming: 0 bases; J trimming: 7 bases; junction bases outside the gene matches: 7. The CDR3 runs 17 residues. Germline V lookup: CDR1 LNHNV, CDR2 YYDKDF (reference sequence). This table comes from immunoSEQ multiplex PCR, and its TCRdb copy is limited to in-frame clones, with some not included. The data contain some 40,000 clones, roughly 85% of them singletons. The receptor was isolated from a human donor in good health. This chain uses TRBV15 with TRBJ2-1; 12 nucleotides align to TRBD2. The material sequenced was CD4+ T cells from blood buffy coats. The CDR3 DNA sequence: TGTGCCACCAGCAGAGATCCGGCTAGCGGGAGGGGTAATGAGCAGTTCTTC. Translation: CATSRDPASGRGNEQFF. Filled out from reference TRBV15 and TRBJ2-1, the complete variable domain reads DAMVIQNPRYQVTQFGKPVTLSCSQTLNHNVMYWYQQKSSQAPKLLFHYYDKDFNNEADTPDNFQSRRPNTSFCFLDIRSPGLGDTAMYLCATSRDPASGRGNEQFFGPGTRLTVL.